This TCR beta chain stems from a study of blood T cells in healthy people across ages. This clonotype was seen at least ten times. What it binds is unknown. The study isolated at least 6.5 million PBMCs from each sample. General study points: With donor CMV status unknown, expanded clonotype changes were possibly confounded. The long-lived group displayed more naive CD4+ cells, plus higher diversity, than the aged donors did.

PCR was performed a second time for roughly 7 to 11 cycles using a sample-barcoded 5' primer and a J-beta primer mix. MiXCR, applied by TCRdb to the 5' RACE reads, yields one record per CDR3 protein. The sample carries 850,000 to 1,000,000 distinct CDR3 sequences, 51% recorded once. The source material was blood. The TCR was taken from an older woman in good health.

The CDR3 sequence is CASSSGGFYSPLHF. CDR3 nucleotides: TGTGCCAGCAGTTCAGGGGGCTTTTATTCACCCCTCCACTTT. This chain joins TRBV2 and TRBJ1-6, with TRBD1 identical over 8 bases. CDR1 and CDR2 (germline): SNHLY, FYNNEI. The CDR3 spans 14 residues. The junction had 5 bases not matched to a gene; V was cut back by 5 bases and J by 8 bases.